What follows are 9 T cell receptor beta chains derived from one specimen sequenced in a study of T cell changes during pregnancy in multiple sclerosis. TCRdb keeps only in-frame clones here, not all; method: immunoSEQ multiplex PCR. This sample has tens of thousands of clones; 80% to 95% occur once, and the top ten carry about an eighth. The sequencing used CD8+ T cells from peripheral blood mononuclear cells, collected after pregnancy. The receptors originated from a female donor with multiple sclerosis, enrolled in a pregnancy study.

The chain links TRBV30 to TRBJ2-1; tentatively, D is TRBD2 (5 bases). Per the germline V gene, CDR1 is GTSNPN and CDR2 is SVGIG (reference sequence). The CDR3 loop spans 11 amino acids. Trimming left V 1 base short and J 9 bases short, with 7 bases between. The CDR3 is CAWSGGSEQFF. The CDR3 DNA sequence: TGTGCCTGGAGTGGTGGGAGTGAGCAGTTCTTC. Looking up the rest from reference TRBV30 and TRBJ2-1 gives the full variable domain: SQTIHQWPATLVQPVGSPLSLECTVEGTSNPNLYWYRQAAGRGLQLLFYSVGIGQISSEVPQNLSASRPQDRQFILSSKKLLLSDSGFYLCAWSGGSEQFFGPGTRLTVL.

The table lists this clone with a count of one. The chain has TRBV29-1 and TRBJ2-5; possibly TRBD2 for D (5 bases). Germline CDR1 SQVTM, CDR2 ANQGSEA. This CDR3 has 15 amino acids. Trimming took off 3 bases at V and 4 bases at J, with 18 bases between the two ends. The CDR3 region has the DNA TGCAGCGTTGAGGAGGTTTGGGGATCCGGAGAGACCCAGTACTTC. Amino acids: CSVEEVWGSGETQYF.

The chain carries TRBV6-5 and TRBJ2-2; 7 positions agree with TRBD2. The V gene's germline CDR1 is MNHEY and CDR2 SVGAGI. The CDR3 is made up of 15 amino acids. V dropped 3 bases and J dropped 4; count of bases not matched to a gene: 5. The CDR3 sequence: CASSYGRGFTGELFF. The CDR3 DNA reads TGTGCCAGCAGTTATGGGCGGGGGTTCACCGGGGAGCTGTTTTTT.

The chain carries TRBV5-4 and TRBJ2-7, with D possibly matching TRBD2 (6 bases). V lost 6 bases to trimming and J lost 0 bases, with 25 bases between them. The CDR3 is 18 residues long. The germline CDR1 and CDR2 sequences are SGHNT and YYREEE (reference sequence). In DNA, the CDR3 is TGTGCCAGCACGCCCGGGGTAGCGGAAGGAGAATTCTCCTACGAGCAGTACTTC. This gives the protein CASTPGVAEGEFSYEQYF.

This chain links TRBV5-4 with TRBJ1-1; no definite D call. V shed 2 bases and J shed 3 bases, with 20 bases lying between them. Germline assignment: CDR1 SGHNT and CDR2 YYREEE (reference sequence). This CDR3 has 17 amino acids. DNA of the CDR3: TGTGCCAGCAGCTTTGGGAGGCCCTCCGCGAGGGACACTGAAGCTTTCTTT. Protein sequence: CASSFGRPSARDTEAFF.

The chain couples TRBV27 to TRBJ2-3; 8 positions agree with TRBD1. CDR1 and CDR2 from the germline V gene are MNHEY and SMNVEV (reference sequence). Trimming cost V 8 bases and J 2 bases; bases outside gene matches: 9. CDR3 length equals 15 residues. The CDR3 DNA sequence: TGTGCCAGCTCCCCAGGGGACAGGACCACAGATACGCAGTATTTT. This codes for CASSPGDRTTDTQYF.

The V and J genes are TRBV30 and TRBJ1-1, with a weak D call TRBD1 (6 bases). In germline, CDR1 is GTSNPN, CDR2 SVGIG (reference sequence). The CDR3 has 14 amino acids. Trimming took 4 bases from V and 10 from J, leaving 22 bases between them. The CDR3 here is CAWTSTGKGMRAFF. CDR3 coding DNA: TGTGCCTGGACCAGTACAGGGAAAGGAATGAGAGCTTTCTTT. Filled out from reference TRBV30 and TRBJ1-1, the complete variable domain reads SQTIHQWPATLVQPVGSPLSLECTVEGTSNPNLYWYRQAAGRGLQLLFYSVGIGQISSEVPQNLSASRPQDRQFILSSKKLLLSDSGFYLCAWTSTGKGMRAFFGQGTRLTVV.

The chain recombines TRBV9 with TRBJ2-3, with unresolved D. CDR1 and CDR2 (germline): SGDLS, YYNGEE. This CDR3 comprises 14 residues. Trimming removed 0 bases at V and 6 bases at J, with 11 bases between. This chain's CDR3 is CASSVELDRDTQYF. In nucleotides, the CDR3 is TGTGCCAGCAGCGTAGAGCTTGATCGCGATACGCAGTATTTT.

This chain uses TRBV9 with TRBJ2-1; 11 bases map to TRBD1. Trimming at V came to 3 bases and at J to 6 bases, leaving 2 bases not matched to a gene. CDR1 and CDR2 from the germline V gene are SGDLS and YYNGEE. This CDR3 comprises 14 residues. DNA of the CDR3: TGTGCCAGCAGCGAGGGGACAGGGGGCAATGAGCAGTTCTTC. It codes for CASSEGTGGNEQFF.